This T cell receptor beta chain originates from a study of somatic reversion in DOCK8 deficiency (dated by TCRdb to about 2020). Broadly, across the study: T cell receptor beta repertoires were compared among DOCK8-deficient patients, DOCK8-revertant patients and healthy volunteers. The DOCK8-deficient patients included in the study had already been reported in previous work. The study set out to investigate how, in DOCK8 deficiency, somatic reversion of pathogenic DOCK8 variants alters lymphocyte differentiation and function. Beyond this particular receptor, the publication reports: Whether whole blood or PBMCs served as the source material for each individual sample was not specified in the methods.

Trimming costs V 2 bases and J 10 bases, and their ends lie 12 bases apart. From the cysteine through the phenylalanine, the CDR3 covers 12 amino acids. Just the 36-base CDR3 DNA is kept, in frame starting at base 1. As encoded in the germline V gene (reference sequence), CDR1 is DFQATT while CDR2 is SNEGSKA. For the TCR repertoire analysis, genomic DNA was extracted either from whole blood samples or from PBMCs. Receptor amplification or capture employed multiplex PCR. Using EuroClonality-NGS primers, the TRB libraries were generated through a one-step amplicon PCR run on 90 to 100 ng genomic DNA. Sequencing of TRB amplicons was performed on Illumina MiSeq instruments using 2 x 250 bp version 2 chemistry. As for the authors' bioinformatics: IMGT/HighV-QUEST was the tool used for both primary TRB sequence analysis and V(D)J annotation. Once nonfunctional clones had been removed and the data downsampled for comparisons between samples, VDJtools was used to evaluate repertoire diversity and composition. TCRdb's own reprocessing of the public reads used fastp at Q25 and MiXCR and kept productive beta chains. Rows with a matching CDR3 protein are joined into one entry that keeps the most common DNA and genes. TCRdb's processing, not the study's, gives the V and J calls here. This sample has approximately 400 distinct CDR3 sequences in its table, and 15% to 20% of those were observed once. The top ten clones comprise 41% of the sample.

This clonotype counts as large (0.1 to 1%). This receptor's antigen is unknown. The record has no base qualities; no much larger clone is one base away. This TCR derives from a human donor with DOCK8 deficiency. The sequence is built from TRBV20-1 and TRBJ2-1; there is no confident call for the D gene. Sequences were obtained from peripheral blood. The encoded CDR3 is CSARLDLPEQFF. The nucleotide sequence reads TGCAGTGCTAGATTGGACCTTCCGGAGCAGTTCTTC.